This T cell receptor (beta chain) was profiled in a study of T cell responses to AZD1222 COVID-19 vaccine. The study's findings and limits: With dominance at 160-218 and 743-854, vaccine-associated CD4 TCRs spanned spike. Repertoires were obtained solely post-peak T cell response.

The germline V and J ends were trimmed by 2 bases and 4 bases, with 9 bases remaining between them. This CDR3 spans 14 amino acids. Germline assignment: CDR1 KGHSH and CDR2 LQKENI. About this clone itself: Its antigen is undetermined.

Sequencing was performed with immunoSEQ multiplex PCR; in TCRdb, only in-frame clones are kept and a portion is missing. Found here are tens of thousands of clones, roughly 80% of them singletons; the top ten hold around a quarter. The source is an adult who received the AZD1222 COVID-19 vaccine. The chain uses TRBV18 and TRBJ1-5; D is uncertain. Material: peripheral blood, obtained 28 days after the second AZD1222 dose. In DNA, the CDR3 is TGTGCCAGCTCACCAGGGCACAATAATCAGCCCCAGCATTTT. Encoded protein: CASSPGHNNQPQHF.